A selection of T cell receptor beta chains follows, all from one sample in a study of CXCR3-negative and CXCR3-positive naive CD8 T cells. TCRdb reanalyzed the 5' RACE reads and collapses them to one entry per CDR3 protein, without DNA. The listing records tens of thousands of distinct CDR3 sequences. The specimen was naive CXCR3+ CD8+ T cells from blood. These receptors were taken from a human donor in good health. Some clones in this sample may be carry-over from other donors' samples. The CDR3 runs from the conserved cysteine through the conserved F or W.

15	TRBV4-1	TRBJ2-7	CASSQETGLIYEQYF
12	TRBV6-1	TRBJ1-1	CASSGLRVGAFF
13	TRBV14	TRBJ1-5	CASSQQGSQPQHF
14	TRBV25-1	TRBJ1-3	CASSSPGGGNTIYF
14	TRBV7-9	TRBJ2-3	CASSTRDRPDTQYF
17	TRBV3-1	TRBJ2-1	CASSSSGASGGAYEQFF
17	TRBV7-9	TRBJ2-2	CASSFTGGAKGTGELFF
15	TRBV7-6	TRBJ2-1	CDSSPGGWGYNEQFF
16	TRBV9	TRBJ1-5	CASSPGALGGNQPQHF
15	TRBV7-9	TRBJ1-1	CASSLELDRNTEAFF
14	TRBV2	TRBJ2-7	CASSDVGHVYEQYF
14	TRBV12-3/TRBV12-4	TRBJ1-1	CASSLKLVNTEAFF
13	TRBV5-1	TRBJ2-7	CASSFDRAYEQYF
16	TRBV29-1	TRBJ2-1	CSVASGSGEIYNEQFF
18	TRBV6-6	TRBJ2-5	CASSYSSGGAGGSETQYF
15	TRBV6-6	TRBJ1-2	CASIYSRGPDYGYTF
15	TRBV7-8	TRBJ1-1	CASTIYPGAWTEAFF
14	TRBV5-6	TRBJ1-5	CASSLTSSNQPQHF
13	TRBV29-1	TRBJ2-2	CSAVTGSTGELFF
15	TRBV4-2	TRBJ2-3	CASSQAEGSTDTQYF
15	TRBV7-9	TRBJ1-2	CASSFPNGGKSGYTF